Shown below are 10 T cell receptor beta chains from a single sample sequenced in a study of blood T cell repertoires in COVID-19. Some clones are missing from TCRdb's copy, which holds only in-frame ones; the method was immunoSEQ multiplex PCR. Among roughly 280,000 clones listed, 89% were seen once. The specimen sequenced was peripheral blood. Source of these receptors: a man aged 45-65 years with acute or convalescent COVID-19.

The V call is TRBV19, the J call TRBJ1-2, with 7 bases lining up with TRBD1. The CDR3 spans 15 residues. V lost 3 bases, J lost 8 bases, and 12 bases stayed unmatched. Germline values: CDR1 LNHDA, CDR2 SQIVND (reference sequence). The CDR3 loop is CASSMTGLDLWGYTF. The CDR3 nucleotides are TGTGCCAGTAGTATGACAGGGTTGGACCTCTGGGGCTACACCTTC.

This chain uses TRBV25-1 with TRBJ2-3; 7 nucleotides match TRBD1. Germline V CDR1 and CDR2: MGHDK, SYGVNS. This CDR3 comprises 15 residues. With V trimmed by 2 bases and J by 3 bases, 5 bases remained unmatched. CDR3 sequence reads: CASSESTGETDTQYF. The CDR3 DNA reads TGTGCCAGCAGTGAAAGCACAGGGGAGACAGATACGCAGTATTTT.

V and J are TRBV2 and TRBJ1-1; TRBD1 is a possible D gene (5 bases). The CDR3 extends over 16 amino acids. Trimming cost V 5 bases and J 3 bases, with 19 bases left between them. CDR1 SNHLY and CDR2 FYNNEI come from the germline V gene. In nucleotides, the CDR3 is TGTGCCAGCAGTTCTCAGGGTCGGAGGGGAGACACTGAAGCTTTCTTT. Its translation is CASSSQGRRGDTEAFF.

The chain recombines TRBV29-1 with TRBJ2-2; D might be TRBD1 (5 bases). Germline lookup yields CDR1 SQVTM and CDR2 ANQGSEA. This CDR3 is 13 amino acids long. Trimming took off 3 bases at V and 4 bases at J, with 9 bases between the two ends. The CDR3 nucleotides are TGCAGCGTTGAGTATCAGGGCACCGGGGAGCTGTTTTTT. Amino acid sequence: CSVEYQGTGELFF.

The V and J genes are TRBV5-1 and TRBJ2-7, with TRBD1 matching 10 bases. The CDR3 is made up of 15 amino acids. Looked up from germline, CDR1 is SGHRS and CDR2 is YFSETQ. V dropped 4 bases and J dropped 0; count of bases not matched to a gene: 4. The CDR3 DNA sequence: TGCGCCAGCAGCCAGGACAGGGGGGACTCCTACGAGCAGTACTTC. Protein: CASSQDRGDSYEQYF.

The chain joins TRBV24-1 to TRBJ2-3; D might be TRBD2 (6 bases). This CDR3 has 13 residues. CDR1 and CDR2 (germline): KGHDR, SFDVKD. The V end lost 3 bases, the J end lost 6 bases, and 9 bases lay between the germline ends. The CDR3 spells CATSDPSGDTQYF. DNA for the CDR3: TGTGCCACCAGTGATCCAAGCGGGGATACGCAGTATTTT.

The chain uses TRBV4-1 and TRBJ1-5; 7 nucleotides agree with TRBD1. The CDR3 length is 17 residues. Germline values: CDR1 MGHRA, CDR2 YSYEKL. J lost 6 bases, V lost 0 bases, and 11 bases had no gene match. In DNA form, the CDR3 reads TGCGCCAGCAGCCAAGATCGGTGGCAGGGGGGTCGTCAGCCCCAGCATTTT. Protein sequence: CASSQDRWQGGRQPQHF.

J is TRBJ1-1 and V is TRBV19, with 7 bases fitting TRBD1. Germline-derived CDR1 and CDR2 are LNHDA and SQIVND (reference sequence). CDR3 length: 15 amino acids. With V trimmed by 6 bases and J by 6 bases, 13 bases remained unmatched. CDR3 in amino acids: CASRKLRGQRAEAFF. In DNA form, the CDR3 reads TGTGCCAGTAGAAAACTAAGGGGGCAACGGGCTGAAGCTTTCTTT. Looking up the rest from reference TRBV19 and TRBJ1-1 gives the full variable domain: DGGITQSPKYLFRKEGQNVTLSCEQNLNHDAMYWYRQDPGQGLRLIYYSQIVNDFQKGDIAEGYSVSREKKESFPLTVTSAQKNPTAFYLCASRKLRGQRAEAFFGQGTRLTVV.

V and J are TRBV4-2 and TRBJ2-6; D is uncertain. The germline CDR1 and CDR2 sequences are LGHNA and YNFKEQ. The CDR3 consists of 18 residues. Trimming shortened V by 1 base and J by 1 base, and 14 bases separated the two germline ends. This CDR3 reads CASSQGGSSASGANVLTF. The CDR3 DNA follows: TGTGCCAGCAGCCAAGGCGGAAGCAGCGCTTCTGGGGCCAACGTCCTGACTTTC.

The rearrangement uses TRBV11-1 and TRBJ1-2; D call uncertain. Germline CDR1 SGHAT, CDR2 FQDESV (reference sequence). This CDR3 is 11 amino acids long. Deletions cut 5 bases from V and 8 bases from J, with 9 bases between. CDR3 DNA sequence: TGTGCCAGCAGCCGGGATAGAGGCTACACCTTC. Amino acid sequence: CASSRDRGYTF.